This TCR beta chain was captured in a study of T cells in localized non-small cell lung cancer. The V gene lost 4 bases and the J gene lost 3 bases, with 10 bases spanning the gap. The CDR3 contains 13 residues. The germline CDR1 and CDR2 sequences are MGHRA and YSYEKL. Concerning this clone: Its target is unknown.

Overall study results and limits: Heterogeneity is still possible, as just one tumor region was sequenced. Uninvolved adjacent lung had higher T cell clonality than tumor and all other tissues. When the top 100 tumor clones were examined, a median roughly 62 of them also appeared in the adjacent lung, which was paired and uninvolved. Those with higher blood T cell density had longer overall survival.

Sequenced by immunoSEQ multiplex PCR; TCRdb stores in-frame clones only, minus some. This table has around 25,000 clones, more than 85% appearing once. The sequenced sample was peripheral blood, obtained before any cancer treatment. V and J are TRBV4-1 and TRBJ2-7; possible D gene TRBD1, 6 bases. This TCR came from a man aged 35 to 70 with stage III squamous cell lung carcinoma. The CDR3 spells CASSLRDIYEQYF. The CDR3 DNA reads TGCGCCAGCAGCCTCCGGGACATCTACGAGCAGTACTTC.